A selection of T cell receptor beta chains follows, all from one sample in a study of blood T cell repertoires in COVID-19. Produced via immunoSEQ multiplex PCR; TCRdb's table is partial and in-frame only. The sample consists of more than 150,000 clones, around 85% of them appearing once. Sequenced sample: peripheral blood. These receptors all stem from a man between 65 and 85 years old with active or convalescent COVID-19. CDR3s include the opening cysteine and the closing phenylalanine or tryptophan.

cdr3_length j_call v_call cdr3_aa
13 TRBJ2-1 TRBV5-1 CASSDLQGNEQFF
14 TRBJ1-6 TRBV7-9 CASSLGTGNSPLHF
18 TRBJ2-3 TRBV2 CASSSKGPLLLSTDTQYF
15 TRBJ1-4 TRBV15 CATSRGTGTEEKLFF
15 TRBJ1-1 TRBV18 CASSRATGRLSEAFF
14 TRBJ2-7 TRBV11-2 CASSLGGGIYEQYF
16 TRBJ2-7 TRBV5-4 CASSGQGLAGSYEQYF
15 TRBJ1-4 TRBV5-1 CASSLSGVTNEKLFF
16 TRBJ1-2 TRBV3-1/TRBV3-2 CASSFQSEGINYGYTF
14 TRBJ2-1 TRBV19 CASSRSGRRNEQFF
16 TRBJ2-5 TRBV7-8 CASTMTHLAGQETQYF
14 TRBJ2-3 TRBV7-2 CASTLAVSTDTQYF
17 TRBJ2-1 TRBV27 CASSSASSLWLAGGWFF
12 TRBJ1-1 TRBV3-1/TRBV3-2 CASSRGTGEAFF
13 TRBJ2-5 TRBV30 CAWTSGGGETQYF
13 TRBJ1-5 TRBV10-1 CASSEGGNQPQHF
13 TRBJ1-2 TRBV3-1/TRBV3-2 CASSPSGDRGYTF
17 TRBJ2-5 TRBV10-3 CAISGGLGGGEQETQYF
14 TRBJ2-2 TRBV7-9 CASIRGTNTGELFF
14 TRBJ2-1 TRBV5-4 CASSSGLAGHEQFF
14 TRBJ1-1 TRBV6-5 CASSYIGSNTEAFF
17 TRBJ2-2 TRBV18 CASSPLRLAPNTGELFF
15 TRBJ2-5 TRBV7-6 CASSLSGKVGETQYF
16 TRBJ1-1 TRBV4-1 CASSQERQGAYAEAFF
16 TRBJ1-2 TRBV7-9 CASSLTGGRLGYGYTF
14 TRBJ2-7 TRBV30 CAWKVTGFSYEQYF
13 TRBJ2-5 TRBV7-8 CASSFHDSETQYF